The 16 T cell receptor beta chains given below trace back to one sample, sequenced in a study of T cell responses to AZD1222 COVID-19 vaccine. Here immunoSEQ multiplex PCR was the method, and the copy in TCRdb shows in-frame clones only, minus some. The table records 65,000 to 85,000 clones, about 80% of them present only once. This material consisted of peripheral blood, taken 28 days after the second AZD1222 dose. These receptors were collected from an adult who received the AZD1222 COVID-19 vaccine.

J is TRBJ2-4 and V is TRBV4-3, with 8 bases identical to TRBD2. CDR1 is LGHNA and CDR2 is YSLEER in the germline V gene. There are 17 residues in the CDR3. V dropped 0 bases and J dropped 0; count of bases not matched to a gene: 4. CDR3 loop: CASSQDSGGAAKNIQYF. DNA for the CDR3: TGCGCCAGCAGCCAAGATTCCGGGGGGGCAGCCAAAAACATTCAGTACTTC.

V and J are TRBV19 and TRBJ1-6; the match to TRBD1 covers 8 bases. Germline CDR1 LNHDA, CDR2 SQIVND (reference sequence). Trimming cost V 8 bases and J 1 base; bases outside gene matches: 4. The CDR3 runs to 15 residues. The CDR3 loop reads CASRTGGSYNSPLHF. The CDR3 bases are TGTGCCAGTCGAACAGGGGGTTCCTATAATTCACCCCTCCACTTT.

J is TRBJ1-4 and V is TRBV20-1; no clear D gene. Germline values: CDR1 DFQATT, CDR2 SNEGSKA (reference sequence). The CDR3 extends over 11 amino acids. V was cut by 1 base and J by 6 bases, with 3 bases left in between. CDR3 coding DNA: TGCAGTGCTAGAGCTTATGAAAAACTGTTTTTT. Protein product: CSARAYEKLFF.

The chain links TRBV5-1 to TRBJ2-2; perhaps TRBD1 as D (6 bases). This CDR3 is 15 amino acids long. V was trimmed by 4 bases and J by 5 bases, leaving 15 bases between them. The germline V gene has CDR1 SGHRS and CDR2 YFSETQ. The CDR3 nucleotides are TGCGCCAGCAGCCTCACAGGGTTTGGGACCGGGGAGCTGTTTTTT. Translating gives CASSLTGFGTGELFF.

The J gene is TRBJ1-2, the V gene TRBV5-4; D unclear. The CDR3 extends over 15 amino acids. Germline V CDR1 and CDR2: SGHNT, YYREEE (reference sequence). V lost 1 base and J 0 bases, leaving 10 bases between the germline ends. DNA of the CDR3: TGTGCCAGCAGCTTGAAGGGAAGAGCTAACTATGGCTACACCTTC. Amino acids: CASSLKGRANYGYTF.

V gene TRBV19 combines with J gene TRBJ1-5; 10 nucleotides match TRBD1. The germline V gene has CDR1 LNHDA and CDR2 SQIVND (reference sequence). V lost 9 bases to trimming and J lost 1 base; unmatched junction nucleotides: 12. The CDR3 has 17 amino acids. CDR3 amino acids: CASQWGTGVGSNQPQHF. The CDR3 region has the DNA TGTGCCAGCCAGTGGGGGACAGGGGTTGGAAGCAATCAGCCCCAGCATTTT.

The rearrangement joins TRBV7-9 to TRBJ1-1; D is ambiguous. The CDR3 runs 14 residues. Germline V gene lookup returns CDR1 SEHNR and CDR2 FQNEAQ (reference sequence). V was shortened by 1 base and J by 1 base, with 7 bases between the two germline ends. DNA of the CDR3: TGTGCCAGCAGCTTAGTACAGCCGAACACTGAAGCTTTCTTT. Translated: CASSLVQPNTEAFF.

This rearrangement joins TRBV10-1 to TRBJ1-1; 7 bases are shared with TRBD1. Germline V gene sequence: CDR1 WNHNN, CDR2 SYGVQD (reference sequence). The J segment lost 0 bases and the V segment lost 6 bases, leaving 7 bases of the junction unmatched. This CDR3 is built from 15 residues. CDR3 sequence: CASSPGQSLNTEAFF. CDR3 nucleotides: TGCGCCAGCAGCCCGGGACAGAGCTTGAACACTGAAGCTTTCTTT.

The CDR3 loop reads CASSAGTSVGNQPQHF. CDR3 DNA: TGTGCCAGCAGCGCAGGGACATCGGTCGGCAATCAGCCCCAGCATTTT. The chain joins TRBV9 to TRBJ1-5, with D possibly being TRBD1 (6 bases). The CDR3 spans 16 residues. CDR1 and CDR2 from the germline V gene are SGDLS and YYNGEE. The V gene lost 3 bases and the J gene lost 2 bases, with 15 bases spanning the gap.

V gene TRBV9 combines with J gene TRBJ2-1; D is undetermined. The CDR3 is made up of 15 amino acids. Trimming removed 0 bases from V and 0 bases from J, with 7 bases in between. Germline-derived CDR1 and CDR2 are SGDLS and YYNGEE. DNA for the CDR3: TGTGCCAGCAGCGTAGATTCTTTCTCCTACAATGAGCAGTTCTTC. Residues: CASSVDSFSYNEQFF.

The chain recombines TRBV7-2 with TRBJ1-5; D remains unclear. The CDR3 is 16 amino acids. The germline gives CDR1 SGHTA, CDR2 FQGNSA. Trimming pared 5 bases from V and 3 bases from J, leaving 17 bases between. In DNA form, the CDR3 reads TGTGCCAGCAGCGCCAGGATGATAGGAGACAATCAGCCCCAGCATTTT. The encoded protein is CASSARMIGDNQPQHF.

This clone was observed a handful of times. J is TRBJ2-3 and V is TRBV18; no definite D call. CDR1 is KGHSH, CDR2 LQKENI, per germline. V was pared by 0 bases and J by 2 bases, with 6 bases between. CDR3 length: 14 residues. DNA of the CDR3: TGTGCCAGCTCACCACCGGAGCCCACAGATACGCAGTATTTT. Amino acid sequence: CASSPPEPTDTQYF.

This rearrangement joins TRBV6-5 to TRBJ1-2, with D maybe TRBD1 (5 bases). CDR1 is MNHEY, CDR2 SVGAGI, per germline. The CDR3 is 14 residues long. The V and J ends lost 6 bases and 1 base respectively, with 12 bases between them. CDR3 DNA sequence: TGTGCCAGCAGGTGGGACCGAAATAACTATGGCTACACCTTC. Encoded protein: CASRWDRNNYGYTF.

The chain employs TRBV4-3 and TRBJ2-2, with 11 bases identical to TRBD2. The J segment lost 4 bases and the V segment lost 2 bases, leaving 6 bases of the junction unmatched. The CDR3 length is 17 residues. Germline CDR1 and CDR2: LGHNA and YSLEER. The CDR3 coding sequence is TGCGCCAGCAGCCAATCAATAGCGGGGGGGCTCACCGGGGAGCTGTTTTTT. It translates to CASSQSIAGGLTGELFF.

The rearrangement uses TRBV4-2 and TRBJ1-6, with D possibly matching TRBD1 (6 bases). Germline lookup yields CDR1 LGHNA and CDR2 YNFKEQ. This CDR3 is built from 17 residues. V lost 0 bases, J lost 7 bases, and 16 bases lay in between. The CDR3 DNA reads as TGTGCCAGCAGCCAAGAAGGGACACCTCCGAAGAATTCACCCCTCCACTTT. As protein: CASSQEGTPPKNSPLHF.

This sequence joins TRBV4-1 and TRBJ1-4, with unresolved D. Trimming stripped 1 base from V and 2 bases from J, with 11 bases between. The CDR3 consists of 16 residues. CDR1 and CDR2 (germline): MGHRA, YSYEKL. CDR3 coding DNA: TGCGCCAGCAGCCAAGGGGTTTTCTCCACTAATGAAAAACTGTTTTTT. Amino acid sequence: CASSQGVFSTNEKLFF.